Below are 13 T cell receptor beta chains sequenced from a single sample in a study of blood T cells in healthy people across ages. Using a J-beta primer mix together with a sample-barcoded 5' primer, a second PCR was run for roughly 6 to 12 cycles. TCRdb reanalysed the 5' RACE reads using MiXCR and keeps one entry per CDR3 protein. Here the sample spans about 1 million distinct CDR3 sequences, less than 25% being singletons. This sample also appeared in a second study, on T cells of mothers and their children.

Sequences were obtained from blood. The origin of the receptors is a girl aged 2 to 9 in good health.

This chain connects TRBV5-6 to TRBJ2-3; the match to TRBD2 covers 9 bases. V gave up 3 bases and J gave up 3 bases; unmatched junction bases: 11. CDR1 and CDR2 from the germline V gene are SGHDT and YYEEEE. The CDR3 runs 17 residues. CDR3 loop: CASSWDGAGGHTDTQYF. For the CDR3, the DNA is TGTGCCAGCAGCTGGGACGGTGCGGGAGGGCATACAGATACGCAGTATTTT.

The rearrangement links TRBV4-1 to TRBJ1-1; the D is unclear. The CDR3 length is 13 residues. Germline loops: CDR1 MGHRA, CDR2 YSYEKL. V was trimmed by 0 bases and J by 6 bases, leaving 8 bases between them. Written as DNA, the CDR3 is TGCGCCAGCAGCCAAGAGAAGGCGGCTGAAGCTTTCTTT. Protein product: CASSQEKAAEAFF.

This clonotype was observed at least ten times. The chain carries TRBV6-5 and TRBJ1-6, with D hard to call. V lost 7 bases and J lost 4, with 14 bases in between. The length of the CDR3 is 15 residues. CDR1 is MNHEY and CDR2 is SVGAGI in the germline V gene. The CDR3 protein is CASTPVSPYNSPLHF. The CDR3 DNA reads TGTGCCAGCACCCCAGTGAGCCCTTATAATTCACCCCTCCACTTT.

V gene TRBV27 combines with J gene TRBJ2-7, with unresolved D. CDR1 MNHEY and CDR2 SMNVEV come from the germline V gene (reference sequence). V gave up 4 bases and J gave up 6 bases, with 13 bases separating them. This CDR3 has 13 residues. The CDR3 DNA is TGTGCCAGCAGTTCTTCTTTCGGTGGCGAGCAGTACTTC. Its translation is CASSSSFGGEQYF.

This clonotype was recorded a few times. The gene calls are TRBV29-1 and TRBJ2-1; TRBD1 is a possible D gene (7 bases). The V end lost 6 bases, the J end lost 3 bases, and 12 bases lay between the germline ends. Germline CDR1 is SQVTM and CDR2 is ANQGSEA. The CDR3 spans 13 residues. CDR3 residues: CSVVQGGYNEQFF. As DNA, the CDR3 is TGCAGCGTCGTCCAGGGGGGCTACAATGAGCAGTTCTTC.

The CDR3 DNA follows: TGCAGTGCTCCCTCGACCCAGGGGGCGTCCTCACCCCTCCACTTT. Protein product: CSAPSTQGASSPLHF. The V gene is TRBV20-1, the J gene TRBJ1-6, with 8 bases that match TRBD1. This CDR3 region has 15 residues. V was clipped by 5 bases and J by 10 bases; unmatched bases: 13. CDR1 and CDR2 (germline): DFQATT, SNEGSKA (reference sequence).

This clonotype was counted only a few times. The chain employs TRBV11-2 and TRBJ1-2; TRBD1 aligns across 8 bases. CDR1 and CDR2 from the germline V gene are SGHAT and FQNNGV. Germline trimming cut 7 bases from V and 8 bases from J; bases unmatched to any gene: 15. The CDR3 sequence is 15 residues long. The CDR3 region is CASNKMTGAAMGYTF. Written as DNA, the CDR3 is TGTGCCAGCAACAAAATGACAGGGGCCGCAATGGGCTACACCTTC.

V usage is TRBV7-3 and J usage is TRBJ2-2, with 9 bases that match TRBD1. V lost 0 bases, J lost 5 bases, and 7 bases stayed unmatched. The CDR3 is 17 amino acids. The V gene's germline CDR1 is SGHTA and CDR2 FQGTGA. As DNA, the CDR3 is TGTGCCAGCAGCTTAACGGTCGGACAGGGGCCGACCGGGGAGCTGTTTTTT. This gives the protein CASSLTVGQGPTGELFF.

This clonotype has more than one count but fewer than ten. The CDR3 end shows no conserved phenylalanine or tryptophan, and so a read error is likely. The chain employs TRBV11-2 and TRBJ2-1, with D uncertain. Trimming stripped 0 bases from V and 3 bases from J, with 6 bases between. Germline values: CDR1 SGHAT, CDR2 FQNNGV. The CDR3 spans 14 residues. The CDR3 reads CASSLDRNYNEQFL. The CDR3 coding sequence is TGTGCCAGCAGCTTAGACCGGAACTACAATGAGCAGTTCCTC.

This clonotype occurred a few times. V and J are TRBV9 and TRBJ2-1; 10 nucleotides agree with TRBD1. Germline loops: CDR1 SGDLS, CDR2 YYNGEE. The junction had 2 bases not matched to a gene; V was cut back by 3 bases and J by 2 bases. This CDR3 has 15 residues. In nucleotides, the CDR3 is TGTGCCAGCAGCGCGGGGACAGGGGCCTACAATGAGCAGTTCTTC. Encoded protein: CASSAGTGAYNEQFF.

The CDR3 region is CASSIRGGEANQPQHF. The DNA for the CDR3 is TGTGCCAGTAGTATAAGAGGAGGGGAGGCCAATCAGCCCCAGCATTTT. This chain connects TRBV19 to TRBJ1-5, with a weak D call TRBD1 (5 bases). This CDR3 has 16 residues. Trimming removed 2 bases from V and 3 bases from J, with 14 bases in between. Germline CDR1 reads LNHDA; CDR2 reads SQIVND (reference sequence). Looking up the rest from reference TRBV19 and TRBJ1-5 gives the full variable domain: DGGITQSPKYLFRKEGQNVTLSCEQNLNHDAMYWYRQDPGQGLRLIYYSQIVNDFQKGDIAEGYSVSREKKESFPLTVTSAQKNPTAFYLCASSIRGGEANQPQHFGDGTRLSIL.

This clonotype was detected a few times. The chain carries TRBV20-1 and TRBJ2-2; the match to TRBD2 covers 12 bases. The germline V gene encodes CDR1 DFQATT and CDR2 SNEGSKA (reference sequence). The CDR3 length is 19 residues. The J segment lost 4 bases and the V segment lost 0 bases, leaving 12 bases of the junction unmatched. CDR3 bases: TGCAGTGCTAGAGATGGCGATCCCCTAGCGGGAGGGCTCACCGGGGAGCTGTTTTTT. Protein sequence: CSARDGDPLAGGLTGELFF.

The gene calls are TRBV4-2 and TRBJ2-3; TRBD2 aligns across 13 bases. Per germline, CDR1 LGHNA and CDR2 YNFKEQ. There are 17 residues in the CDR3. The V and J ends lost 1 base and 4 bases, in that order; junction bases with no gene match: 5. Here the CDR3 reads CASSQVGTSGGADTQYF. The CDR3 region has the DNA TGTGCCAGCAGCCAAGTAGGAACTAGCGGGGGGGCAGATACGCAGTATTTT.